The clone carrying this T cell receptor (beta chain) was recorded a few times. Its target is not known. Every isolated RNA sample was fully reverse transcribed, so sequencing captured expressed TCRB transcripts. The method was immunoSEQ multiplex PCR; TCRdb's version includes in-frame clones alone and lacks a portion of them. The table lists fewer than 200,000 clones, 10% to 15% of them singletons. The data were taken from a study of beta chain features in type 1 diabetes. V lost 5 bases to trimming and J lost 7 bases; unmatched junction nucleotides: 7. The germline CDR1 and CDR2 sequences are MNHEY and SVGAGI. This CDR3 has 13 amino acids. Study-level results: Insertions were fewer and deletions more numerous at VDJ junctions in type 1 diabetes patients.

The chain has TRBV6-5 and TRBJ1-2, with TRBD1 matching 7 bases. The clonotype originates from a woman aged 18 to 35 in good health. The sequencing input was central memory CD4+ T cells from blood. CDR3 sequence: CASSQNRGSGYTF. CDR3 nucleotide sequence: TGTGCCAGCAGTCAAAACAGGGGATCTGGCTACACCTTC.